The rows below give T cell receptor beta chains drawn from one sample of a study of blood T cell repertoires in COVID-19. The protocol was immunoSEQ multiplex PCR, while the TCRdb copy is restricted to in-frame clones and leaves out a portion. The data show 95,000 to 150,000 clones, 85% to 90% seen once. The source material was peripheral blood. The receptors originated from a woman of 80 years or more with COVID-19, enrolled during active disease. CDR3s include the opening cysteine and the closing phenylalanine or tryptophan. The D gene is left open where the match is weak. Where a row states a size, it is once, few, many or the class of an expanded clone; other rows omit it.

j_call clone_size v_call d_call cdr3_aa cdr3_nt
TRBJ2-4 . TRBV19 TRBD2 CASSSLGGGIQYF TGTGCCAGTAGCTCCCTGGGGGGGGGAATTCAGTACTTC
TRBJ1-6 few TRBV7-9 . CASSPQGTGNSPLHF TGTGCCAGCAGCCCACAGGGAACGGGTAATTCACCCCTCCACTTT
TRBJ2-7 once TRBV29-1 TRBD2 CSVGLAGENEQYF TGCAGCGTTGGCCTAGCGGGAGAGAACGAGCAGTACTTC
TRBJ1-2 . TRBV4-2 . CASSPAEDLNYGYTF TGTGCCAGCAGTCCTGCTGAGGATTTAAACTATGGCTACACCTTC
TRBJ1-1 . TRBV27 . CASIGWGDTEAFF TGTGCCAGCATAGGGTGGGGGGACACTGAAGCTTTCTTT
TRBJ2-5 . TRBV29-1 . CSVQGGSGGVETQYF TGCAGCGTTCAAGGCGGCAGTGGAGGGGTAGAGACCCAGTACTTC
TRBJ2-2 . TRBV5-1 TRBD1 CASSLDRGTGELFF TGCGCCAGCAGCTTGGACAGGGGAACCGGGGAGCTGTTTTTT
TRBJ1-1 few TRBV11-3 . CASSLGPTGSSEAFF TGTGCCAGCAGCTTAGGTCCTACAGGGAGCTCTGAAGCTTTCTTT
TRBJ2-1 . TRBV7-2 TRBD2 CASSPPSGRGYNEQFF TGTGCCAGCAGCCCACCTAGCGGGAGGGGTTACAATGAGCAGTTCTTC
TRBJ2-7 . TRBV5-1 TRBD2 CASSLYAAGGNEQYF TGCGCCAGCAGCTTGTATGCAGCGGGGGGGAACGAGCAGTACTTC
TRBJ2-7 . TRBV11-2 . CASSSGSGFLSYEQYF TGTGCCAGCAGCTCAGGTTCGGGATTTTTGAGCTACGAGCAGTACTTC
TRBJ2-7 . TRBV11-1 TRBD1 CASSAGTGNGEQYF TGTGCCAGCAGCGCCGGGACAGGGAATGGCGAGCAGTACTTC
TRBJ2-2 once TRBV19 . CASSGGPGGELFF TGTGCCAGTAGCGGGGGACCCGGAGGGGAGCTGTTTTTT
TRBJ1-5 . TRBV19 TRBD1 CASSGTGGFDQPQHF TGTGCCAGTAGCGGGACAGGGGGCTTTGATCAGCCCCAGCATTTT
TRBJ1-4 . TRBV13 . CASAKLGGREGEKLFF TGTGCCAGCGCTAAGCTGGGGGGCCGGGAGGGTGAAAAACTGTTTTTT
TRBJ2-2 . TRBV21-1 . CATLADRGRNGELFF TGTGCCACATTGGCTGACAGGGGGAGAAACGGGGAGCTGTTTTTT
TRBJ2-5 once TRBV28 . CASSPSRRFQETQYF TGTGCCAGCAGTCCCTCCCGGCGGTTCCAAGAGACCCAGTACTTC
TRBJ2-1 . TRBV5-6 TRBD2 CASSWPRGSKHEQFF TGTGCCAGCAGCTGGCCTCGCGGGAGTAAGCATGAGCAGTTCTTC
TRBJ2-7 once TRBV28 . CASRNSGTRTYEQYF TGTGCCAGCAGAAATTCCGGGACTCGGACCTACGAGCAGTACTTC
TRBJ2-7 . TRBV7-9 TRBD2 CASSFASGSFSYEQYF TGTGCCAGCAGCTTTGCTAGCGGGAGTTTTTCCTACGAGCAGTACTTC
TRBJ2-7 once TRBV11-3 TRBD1 CASSPGTGGEQYF TGTGCCAGCAGCCCCGGGACAGGGGGCGAGCAGTACTTC
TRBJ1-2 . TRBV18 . CASSPQWEGVDGYTF TGTGCCAGCTCACCACAGTGGGAAGGGGTGGACGGCTACACCTTC
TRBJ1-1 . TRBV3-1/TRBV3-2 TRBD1 CASSPGQGGTEAFF TGTGCCAGCAGCCCCGGACAGGGGGGCACTGAAGCTTTCTTT
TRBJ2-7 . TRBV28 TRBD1 CASSPPGTGVLYEQYF TGTGCCAGCAGCCCACCCGGAACAGGGGTTCTCTACGAGCAGTACTTC
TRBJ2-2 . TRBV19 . CASSIRQGRNANTGELFF TGTGCCAGTAGTATTCGCCAGGGTAGAAACGCGAACACCGGGGAGCTGTTTTTT
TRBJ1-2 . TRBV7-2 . CASSLDGGFAIYGYTF TGTGCCAGCAGCTTAGATGGCGGGTTCGCTATCTATGGCTACACCTTC
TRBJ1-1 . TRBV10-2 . CASSDPRGTEAFF TGCGCCAGCAGTGACCCCCGCGGGACTGAAGCTTTCTTT
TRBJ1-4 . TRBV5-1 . CASSLVLGDEKLFF TGCGCCAGCAGCTTGGTCTTAGGGGATGAAAAACTGTTTTTT
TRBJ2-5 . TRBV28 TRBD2 CASSFVSGRAGETQYF TGTGCCAGCAGTTTTGTTAGCGGGAGGGCCGGGGAGACCCAGTACTTC